The 29 T cell receptor beta chains reported below all come from one sample, sequenced in a study of control samples from healthy donors and cancer patients. Only in-frame clones appear in the TCRdb table, and some are missing; sequencing was by immunoSEQ multiplex PCR. The sample includes about 180,000 clones, just over 90% of them seen just once. The material sequenced was blood. Receptors originate from a man aged 25 to 40 in good health.

The V gene is TRBV4-2, the J gene TRBJ1-2; TRBD1 agrees at 9 bases. Losses at the gene ends were 0 bases for V and 4 bases for J; bases not matched to a gene: 6. Per germline, CDR1 LGHNA and CDR2 YNFKEQ. This CDR3 is 16 amino acids long. The chain's CDR3 is CASSQEVQGAGYGYTF. The CDR3 nucleotides are TGTGCCAGCAGCCAAGAAGTACAGGGGGCCGGCTATGGCTACACCTTC.

This clone showed up just a few times. The chain is built from TRBV2 and TRBJ2-1; D remains ambiguous. Germline assignment: CDR1 SNHLY and CDR2 FYNNEI. The CDR3 runs to 15 residues. The V gene lost 3 bases and the J gene lost 0 bases, with 9 bases spanning the gap. The CDR3 region has the DNA TGTGCCAGCAGTGACCGGCGGAGCTCCTACAATGAGCAGTTCTTC. Translation gives CASSDRRSSYNEQFF. The full variable domain, with the rest looked up from reference TRBV2 and TRBJ2-1, is EPEVTQTPSHQVTQMGQEVILRCVPISNHLYFYWYRQILGQKVEFLVSFYNNEISEKSEIFDDQFSVERPDGSNFTLKIRSTKLEDSAMYFCASSDRRSSYNEQFFGPGTRLTVL.

V usage is TRBV2 and J usage is TRBJ1-1, with 8 bases that match TRBD1. V lost 7 bases and J lost 8; bases outside the gene matches: 9. The CDR3 runs to 13 residues. Germline assignment: CDR1 SNHLY and CDR2 FYNNEI. The CDR3 loop is CASNPTGTGEAFF. As DNA, the CDR3 is TGTGCCAGCAACCCAACCGGGACAGGAGAAGCTTTCTTT.

Note on this clone: Other DNA sequences in this specimen translate into the identical CDR3. The J gene is TRBJ2-1, the V gene TRBV5-6, with 13 nucleotides matching TRBD2. The CDR3 loop spans 17 amino acids. The trim removed 4 bases at V and 7 bases at J, leaving 11 bases unmatched. Germline V CDR1 and CDR2: SGHDT, YYEEEE. DNA for the CDR3: TGTGCCAGCAGCCGGACTAGCGGGAGAGGGGGTCTGAATGAGCAGTTCTTC. Translated: CASSRTSGRGGLNEQFF.

The chain uses TRBV18 and TRBJ1-1, with TRBD1 matching 10 bases. CDR3 length: 17 residues. Germline V gives CDR1 KGHSH, CDR2 LQKENI. The V segment lost 4 bases and the J segment 4 bases; nucleotides outside the gene matches: 12. The CDR3 region has the DNA TGTGCCAGCTCACGATCACGGACCGGGACAGGGGCCACTGAAGCTTTCTTT. The encoded protein is CASSRSRTGTGATEAFF.

This clone has a handful of counts. This sample also contains other DNA sequences that code for the same CDR3. J is TRBJ1-6 and V is TRBV30; the D gene is possibly TRBD1 (6 bases). The germline gives CDR1 GTSNPN, CDR2 SVGIG (reference sequence). The CDR3 spans 13 residues. The V and J ends lost 0 bases and 7 bases respectively, with 7 bases between them. The DNA of the CDR3 is TGTGCCTGGAGTGTACAGGGAAATTCACCCCTCCACTTT. It specifies CAWSVQGNSPLHF.

The chain links TRBV29-1 to TRBJ2-1, with TRBD1 matching 7 bases. This CDR3 is built from 14 residues. Germline V lookup: CDR1 SQVTM, CDR2 ANQGSEA. Trimming cost V 8 bases and J 7 bases; bases outside gene matches: 14. CDR3: CSFLTGVGRNEQFF. In DNA form, the CDR3 reads TGCAGCTTCCTAACAGGGGTAGGTCGGAATGAGCAGTTCTTC.

The rearrangement joins TRBV10-2 to TRBJ2-3; D may be TRBD2 (5 bases). V was trimmed by 8 bases and J by 1 base, leaving 10 bases between them. The CDR3 sequence is 13 residues long. Germline assignment: CDR1 WSHSY and CDR2 SAAADI. This CDR3 is CASLREGTDTQYF. CDR3 coding DNA: TGCGCCAGCTTACGGGAAGGCACAGATACGCAGTATTTT.

This chain uses TRBV5-1 with TRBJ1-5; the D is unclear. The CDR3 is made up of 15 amino acids. The germline V and J ends were trimmed by 5 bases and 2 bases, with 14 bases remaining between them. CDR1 and CDR2 (germline): SGHRS, YFSETQ. CDR3: CASREGNRGNQPQHF. As DNA, the CDR3 is TGCGCCAGCAGGGAAGGAAACCGAGGCAATCAGCCCCAGCATTTT.

The chain links TRBV29-1 to TRBJ1-2; D is unclear. In germline, CDR1 is SQVTM, CDR2 ANQGSEA. V was shortened by 0 bases and J by 0 bases, with 17 bases between the two germline ends. This CDR3 region has 17 residues. The CDR3 spells CSVEDPRPENPNYGYTF. Written as DNA, the CDR3 is TGCAGCGTTGAAGATCCCCGACCGGAAAACCCTAACTATGGCTACACCTTC. Full variable domain (outside the CDR3, taken from reference TRBV29-1 and TRBJ1-2): SAVISQKPSRDICQRGTSLTIQCQVDSQVTMMFWYRQQPGQSLTLIATANQGSEATYESGFVIDKFPISRPNLTFSTLTVSNMSPEDSSIYLCSVEDPRPENPNYGYTFGSGTRLTVV.

In its sample, this clone was seen a few times. V gene TRBV7-8 combines with J gene TRBJ1-6; TRBD1 agrees at 9 bases. From germline, CDR1 is SGHVS and CDR2 FQNEAQ. This CDR3 spans 15 amino acids. Germline trimming cut 5 bases from V and 5 bases from J; bases unmatched to any gene: 4. CDR3 in amino acids: CASSMGQGNNSPLHF. CDR3 sequence (DNA): TGTGCCAGCAGCATGGGACAGGGAAATAATTCACCCCTCCACTTT. Filled out from reference TRBV7-8 and TRBJ1-6, the complete variable domain reads GAGVSQSPRYKVAKRGQDVALRCDPISGHVSLFWYQQALGQGPEFLTYFQNEAQLDKSGLPSDRFFAERPEGSVSTLKIQRTQQEDSAVYLCASSMGQGNNSPLHFGNGTRLTVT.

This clone was seen just once. This chain uses TRBV28 with TRBJ1-2, with TRBD1 as a possible D gene (6 bases). The CDR3 runs to 15 residues. V lost 8 bases and J lost 4, with 20 bases in between. CDR1 MDHEN and CDR2 SYDVKM come from the germline V gene. This chain's CDR3 is CASLPEGGGGYGYTF. DNA for the CDR3: TGTGCCAGCCTTCCCGAAGGGGGGGGCGGCTATGGCTACACCTTC.

With regard to this clone: The junction does not match germline at one end; this may be a read error. The rearrangement links TRBV30 to TRBJ2-1; a weak D match, TRBD2 (6 bases). This CDR3 has 11 residues. Germline CDR1 and CDR2: GTSNPN and SVGIG (reference sequence). The CDR3 sequence is CAWKDYNEQLF. The CDR3 region has the DNA TGTGCCTGGAAGGACTACAATGAGCAGCTCTTC.

The chain uses TRBV27 and TRBJ1-2, with D unclear. The CDR3 loop spans 17 amino acids. The germline V gene encodes CDR1 MNHEY and CDR2 SMNVEV (reference sequence). Deletions cut 3 bases from V and 3 bases from J, with 20 bases between. CDR3 residues: CASSFYSGSLLYYGYTF. DNA of the CDR3: TGTGCCAGCAGTTTTTATAGCGGCAGCTTGCTTTACTATGGCTACACCTTC.

The chain recombines TRBV18 with TRBJ2-7, with TRBD1 matching over 8 bases. CDR3 length: 16 amino acids. With 3 bases clipped from V and 6 bases from J, the junction kept 13 bases outside the gene matches. Germline CDR1 KGHSH, CDR2 LQKENI. CDR3 nucleotides: TGTGCCAGCTCACCCACCGACAGGGGCAAAGGGAGCGAGCAGTACTTC. It codes for CASSPTDRGKGSEQYF.

This clone was detected only once. This chain uses TRBV3-1 (or the pseudogene TRBV3-2) with TRBJ1-4, with TRBD1 as a possible D gene (5 bases). The V and J ends lost 0 bases and 4 bases respectively, with 9 bases between them. Per germline, CDR1 LGHDT and CDR2 YNNKEL (reference sequence). The CDR3 has 15 amino acids. This CDR3 is CASSQDQGVNEKLFF. The CDR3 DNA reads TGTGCCAGCAGCCAAGATCAGGGCGTTAATGAAAAACTGTTTTTT.

The J gene is TRBJ1-2, the V gene TRBV27; 9 bases map to TRBD1. CDR1 MNHEY and CDR2 SMNVEV come from the germline V gene (reference sequence). This CDR3 has 14 amino acids. J was trimmed by 2 bases and V by 6 bases; bases with no gene match: 4. The CDR3 spells CASRRQGGNYGYTF. The CDR3, as DNA: TGTGCCAGCAGACGACAGGGGGGAAACTATGGCTACACCTTC.

V gene TRBV2 combines with J gene TRBJ2-7, with D possibly TRBD2 on 6 matching bases. This CDR3 contains 16 residues. Germline-derived CDR1 and CDR2 are SNHLY and FYNNEI. V lost 4 bases and J lost 0, with 16 bases in between. CDR3 in DNA: TGTGCCAGCAGTGTTGACCCGGGACTGAACTCCTACGAGCAGTACTTC. It translates to CASSVDPGLNSYEQYF. Supplemented by reference TRBV2 and TRBJ2-7, the full variable domain reads EPEVTQTPSHQVTQMGQEVILRCVPISNHLYFYWYRQILGQKVEFLVSFYNNEISEKSEIFDDQFSVERPDGSNFTLKIRSTKLEDSAMYFCASSVDPGLNSYEQYFGPGTRLTVT.

This rearrangement joins TRBV19 to TRBJ1-2; 8 bases are a match to TRBD1. The CDR3 spans 16 residues. The germline V gene has CDR1 LNHDA and CDR2 SQIVND (reference sequence). Germline trimming cut 2 bases from V and 4 bases from J; bases unmatched to any gene: 9. In DNA form, the CDR3 reads TGTGCCAGTAGTATATCTGCAGGGGGCGCGTCCTATGGCTACACCTTC. This sequence encodes CASSISAGGASYGYTF.

The genes are TRBV6-2 or TRBV6-3 and TRBJ1-4, with 7 bases lining up with TRBD1. J gave up 1 base and V 4 bases, and 9 bases lay outside the gene matches. CDR3 length equals 17 residues. Germline CDR1 and CDR2: MNHEY and SVGEGT. CDR3 region: CASSFDRARGTNEKLFF. For the CDR3, the DNA is TGTGCCAGCAGTTTCGACAGGGCACGAGGAACTAATGAAAAACTGTTTTTT.

The chain couples TRBV19 to TRBJ2-5; 7 bases match TRBD1. CDR3 size: 16 residues. With V trimmed by 2 bases and J by 2 bases, 8 bases remained unmatched. Germline V gene sequence: CDR1 LNHDA, CDR2 SQIVND (reference sequence). Written as DNA, the CDR3 is TGTGCCAGTAGTATATCGGCACAGGGGCCTCAAGAGACCCAGTACTTC. This encodes CASSISAQGPQETQYF.

This chain joins TRBV7-2 and TRBJ1-2, with 11 bases lining up with TRBD1. The V gene's germline CDR1 is SGHTA and CDR2 FQGNSA. After removal of 2 bases from V and 5 bases from J, the junction contained 7 bases not matched to a gene. The CDR3 runs 16 residues. In DNA form, the CDR3 reads TGTGCCAGCAGCTTATTTGGGACAGGGGGTGGATATGGCTACACCTTC. Translating gives CASSLFGTGGGYGYTF.

This clone was recorded only once. The chain has TRBV19 and TRBJ2-7, with D unclear. Germline lookup yields CDR1 LNHDA and CDR2 SQIVND (reference sequence). The CDR3 is made up of 14 amino acids. V dropped 5 bases and J dropped 0 bases, with 11 bases sitting between them. CDR3 in DNA: TGTGCCAGTAGTGCCTGGACGGACTCCTACGAGCAGTACTTC. Residues: CASSAWTDSYEQYF.

The chain combines TRBV27 with TRBJ2-1; 14 nucleotides agree with TRBD2. Germline-derived CDR1 and CDR2 are MNHEY and SMNVEV (reference sequence). The CDR3 has 15 amino acids. After removal of 3 bases from V and 6 bases from J, the junction contained 1 base not matched to a gene. CDR3 in amino acids: CASSLGLAGVNEQFF. The CDR3 region has the DNA TGTGCCAGCAGTTTGGGACTAGCGGGAGTCAATGAGCAGTTCTTC.

This chain uses TRBV29-1 with TRBJ1-1, with TRBD1 identical over 9 bases. The germline gives CDR1 SQVTM, CDR2 ANQGSEA. V lost 6 bases, J lost 6 bases, and 11 bases stayed unmatched. The CDR3 has 14 amino acids. The CDR3 DNA is TGCAGCGTCCTTCCGACAGGGGGTAGCGCTGAAGCTTTCTTT. Translating gives CSVLPTGGSAEAFF. Looking up the rest from reference TRBV29-1 and TRBJ1-1 gives the full variable domain: SAVISQKPSRDICQRGTSLTIQCQVDSQVTMMFWYRQQPGQSLTLIATANQGSEATYESGFVIDKFPISRPNLTFSTLTVSNMSPEDSSIYLCSVLPTGGSAEAFFGQGTRLTVV.

In its sample, this clone was seen a few times. This chain uses TRBV5-1 with TRBJ2-1; D is undetermined. The CDR3 loop spans 16 amino acids. The germline V gene encodes CDR1 SGHRS and CDR2 YFSETQ. The germline V and J ends were trimmed by 0 bases and 4 bases, with 14 bases remaining between them. The CDR3 DNA reads TGCGCCAGCAGCTTGGAGGCTAACTTAGGGTACAATGAGCAGTTCTTC. Translated, it gives CASSLEANLGYNEQFF.

This chain joins TRBV3-1 (or the pseudogene TRBV3-2) and TRBJ1-1; 7 nucleotides match TRBD1. The J segment lost 4 bases and the V segment lost 0 bases, leaving 11 bases of the junction unmatched. CDR1 is LGHDT and CDR2 is YNNKEL in the germline V gene (reference sequence). This CDR3 spans 17 amino acids. The CDR3 loop is CASSQDRRNRGSTEAFF. CDR3 nucleotides: TGTGCCAGCAGCCAAGATCGGAGGAACAGGGGTAGCACTGAAGCTTTCTTT.

The chain has TRBV2 and TRBJ1-5, with TRBD1 as a possible D gene (5 bases). Germline V gives CDR1 SNHLY, CDR2 FYNNEI. V was shortened by 6 bases and J by 2 bases, with 23 bases between the two germline ends. This CDR3 is built from 18 residues. This CDR3 is CASRTPSRAGQGNQPQHF. CDR3 bases: TGTGCCAGCAGAACCCCGTCCCGGGCAGGGCAGGGCAATCAGCCCCAGCATTTT.

The chain has TRBV28 and TRBJ2-2, with 8 nucleotides matching TRBD1. Germline trimming cut 4 bases from V and 2 bases from J; bases unmatched to any gene: 9. This CDR3 is built from 17 residues. Germline loops: CDR1 MDHEN, CDR2 SYDVKM. Here the CDR3 reads CASSSATGGINTGELFF. The CDR3 DNA follows: TGTGCCAGCAGTTCGGCTACAGGGGGGATTAACACCGGGGAGCTGTTTTTT.